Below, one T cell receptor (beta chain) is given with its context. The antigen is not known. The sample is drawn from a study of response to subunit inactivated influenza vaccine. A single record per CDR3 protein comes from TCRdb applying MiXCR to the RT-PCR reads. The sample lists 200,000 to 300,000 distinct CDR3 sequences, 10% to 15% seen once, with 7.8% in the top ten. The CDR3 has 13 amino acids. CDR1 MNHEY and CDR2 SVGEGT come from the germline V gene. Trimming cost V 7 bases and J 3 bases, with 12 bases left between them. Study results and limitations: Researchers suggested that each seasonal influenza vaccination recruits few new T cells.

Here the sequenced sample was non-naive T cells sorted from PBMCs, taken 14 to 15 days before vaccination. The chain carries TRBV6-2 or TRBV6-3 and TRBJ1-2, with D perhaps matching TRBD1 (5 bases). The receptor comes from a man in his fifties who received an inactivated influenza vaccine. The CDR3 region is CASMGQRDYGYTF. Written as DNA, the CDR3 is TGTGCCAGCATGGGGCAGCGAGACTATGGCTACACCTTC.